This T cell receptor (beta chain) was identified during a study of memory CD8 T cells in hepatitis C reinfection. Points from the study as a whole: With about 5 donors, public clonotype conclusions could not be definitive.

Profiling relied on immunoSEQ multiplex PCR, and the TCRdb table lists in-frame clones only, not all of them. The sample contains a few thousand clones, roughly 89% of which appear only once. The time point is: late/post reinfection, 12 to 24 weeks after detection. Sorted cells were sequenced directly ex vivo without any in vitro expansion. The Montreal HEPCO cohort supplied donors who inject drugs. The CDR3 has 19 residues. Germline-derived CDR1 and CDR2 are GTSNPN and SVGIG (reference sequence). V lost 6 bases, J lost 4 bases, and 31 bases lay in between. Concerning this clone itself: Its target is unknown.

The V call is TRBV30, the J call TRBJ2-1, with a possible D match to TRBD2 (6 bases). The origin of this receptor is a man between 45 and 60 years old with hepatitis C virus infection. What was sequenced was naive CD8+ T cells sorted from blood. The CDR3 sequence: CACRGGSTPIAGIYNEQFF. The CDR3 DNA reads as TGTGCCTGCAGAGGTGGGTCTACTCCGATCGCGGGGATTTACAATGAGCAGTTCTTC.